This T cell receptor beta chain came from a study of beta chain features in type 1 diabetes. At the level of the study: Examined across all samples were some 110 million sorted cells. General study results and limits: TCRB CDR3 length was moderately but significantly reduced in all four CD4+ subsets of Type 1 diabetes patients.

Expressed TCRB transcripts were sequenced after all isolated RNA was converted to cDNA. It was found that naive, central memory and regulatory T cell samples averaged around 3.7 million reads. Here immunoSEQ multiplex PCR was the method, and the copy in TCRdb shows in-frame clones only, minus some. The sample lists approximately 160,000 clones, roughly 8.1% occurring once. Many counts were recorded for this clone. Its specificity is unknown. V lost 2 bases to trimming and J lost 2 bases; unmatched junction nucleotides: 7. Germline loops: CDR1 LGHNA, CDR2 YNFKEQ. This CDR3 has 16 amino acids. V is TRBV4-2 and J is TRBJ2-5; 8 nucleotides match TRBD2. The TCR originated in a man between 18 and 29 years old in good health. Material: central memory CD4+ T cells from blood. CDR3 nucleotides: TGTGCCAGCAGCCAACAAACTAGCGGAGGGCAAGAGACCCAGTACTTC. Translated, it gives CASSQQTSGGQETQYF.